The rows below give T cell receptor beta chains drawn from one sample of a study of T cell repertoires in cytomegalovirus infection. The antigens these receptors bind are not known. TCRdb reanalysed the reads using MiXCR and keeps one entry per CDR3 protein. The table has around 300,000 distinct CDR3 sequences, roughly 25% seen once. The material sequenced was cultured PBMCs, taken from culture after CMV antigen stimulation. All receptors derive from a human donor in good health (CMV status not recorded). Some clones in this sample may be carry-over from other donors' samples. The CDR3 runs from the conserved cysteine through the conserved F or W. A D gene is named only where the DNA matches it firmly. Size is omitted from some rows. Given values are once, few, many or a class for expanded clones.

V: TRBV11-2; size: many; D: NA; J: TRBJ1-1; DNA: TGTGCCAGCAGGTTCAGTAACACTGAAGCTTTCTTT; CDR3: CASRFSNTEAFF
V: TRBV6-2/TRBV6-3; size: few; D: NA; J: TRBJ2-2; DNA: TGTGCCAGCATGAGGCTGGCCGGGGAGCTGTTTTTT; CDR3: CASMRLAGELFF
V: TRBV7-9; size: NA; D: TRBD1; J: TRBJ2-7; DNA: TGTGCCAGCAGCTTCCGGACAGGGGGCGGGTACGAGCAGTACTTC; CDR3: CASSFRTGGGYEQYF
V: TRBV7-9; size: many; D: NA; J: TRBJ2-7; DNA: TGTGCCAGCAGCTCCCGGACAGACCCCTACGAGCAGTACTTC; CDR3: CASSSRTDPYEQYF
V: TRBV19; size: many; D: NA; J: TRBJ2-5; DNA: TGTGCCAGTAGTATCACCGGGACAAAAGAGACCCAGTACTTC; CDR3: CASSITGTKETQYF
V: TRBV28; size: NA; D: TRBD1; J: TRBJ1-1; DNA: TGTGCCAGCAGTTTATCGGACAGGAATGAAGCTTTCTTT; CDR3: CASSLSDRNEAFF
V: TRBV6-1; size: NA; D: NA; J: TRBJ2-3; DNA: TGTGCCAGCAGGAGGAGCACAGATACGCAGTATTTT; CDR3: CASRRSTDTQYF
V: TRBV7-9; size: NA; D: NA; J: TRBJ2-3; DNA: TGTGCCAGCAGCTTATCCGAAGACCCGAGCACAGATACGCAGTATTTT; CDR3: CASSLSEDPSTDTQYF
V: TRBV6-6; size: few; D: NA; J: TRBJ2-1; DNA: TGTGCCAGCAGTTACGTTCGGGAGCCCTACAATGAGCAGTTCTTC; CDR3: CASSYVREPYNEQFF
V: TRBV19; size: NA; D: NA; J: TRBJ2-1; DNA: TGTGCCAGTAGTATAGTTCGGGGACATTCCCAGTACAATGAGCAGTTCTTC; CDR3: CASSIVRGHSQYNEQFF
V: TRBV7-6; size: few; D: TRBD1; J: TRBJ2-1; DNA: TGTGCCAGCAGCTTAAACGACAGGGCCGGTGAGCAGTTCTTC; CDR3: CASSLNDRAGEQFF
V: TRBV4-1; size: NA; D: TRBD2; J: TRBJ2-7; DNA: TGCGCCAGCAGCTTCCAAGCGGGGTCCTTCTCCTACGAGCAGTACTTC; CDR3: CASSFQAGSFSYEQYF
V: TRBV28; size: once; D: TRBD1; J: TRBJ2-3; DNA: TGTGCCAGCAGTCCAGGGACAGGACTCACAGATACGCAGTATTTT; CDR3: CASSPGTGLTDTQYF
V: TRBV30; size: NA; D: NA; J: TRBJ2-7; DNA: TGTGCCTGGAGTCGGGAAAGCTCCTACGAGCAGTACTTC; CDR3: CAWSRESSYEQYF
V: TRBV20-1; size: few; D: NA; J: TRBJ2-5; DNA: TGCAGTGTTCCAACCGACAGGACTCAAGAGACCCAGTACTTC; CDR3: CSVPTDRTQETQYF
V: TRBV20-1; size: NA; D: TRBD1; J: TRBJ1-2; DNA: TGCAGTGCTAGAGAGGACAGGCTCTATGGCTACACCTTC; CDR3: CSAREDRLYGYTF
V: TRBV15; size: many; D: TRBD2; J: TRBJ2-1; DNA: TGTGCCACCAGCAGAGATTCTAGCGGGAGTAATGAGCAGTTCTTC; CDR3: CATSRDSSGSNEQFF
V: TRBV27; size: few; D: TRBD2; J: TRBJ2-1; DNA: TGTGCCAGCAGTAGCGGGAGGAGGTACAATGAGCAGTTCTTC; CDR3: CASSSGRRYNEQFF
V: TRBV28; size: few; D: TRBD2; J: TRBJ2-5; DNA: TGTGCCAGCAGTTTTGTGGCGGGAGGGAAAGAGACCCAGTACTTC; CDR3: CASSFVAGGKETQYF
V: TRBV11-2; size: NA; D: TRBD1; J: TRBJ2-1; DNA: TGTGCCAGCAGCCGAATACAGGGGGCGAGGGGTGAGCAGTTCTTC; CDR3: CASSRIQGARGEQFF
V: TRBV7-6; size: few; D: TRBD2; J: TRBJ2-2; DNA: TGTGCCAGCAGCTTACCCACGGCCGGGACTAGCGGGAGTGGAACCGGGGAGCTGTTTTTT; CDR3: CASSLPTAGTSGSGTGELFF
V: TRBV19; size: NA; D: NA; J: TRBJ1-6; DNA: TGTGCCAGTACGCGGGCGTTGAATTCACCCCTCCACTTT; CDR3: CASTRALNSPLHF
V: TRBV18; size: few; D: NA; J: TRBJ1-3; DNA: TGTGCCAGCTCCGCGGCTAGCTCTGGAAACACCATATATTTT; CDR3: CASSAASSGNTIYF
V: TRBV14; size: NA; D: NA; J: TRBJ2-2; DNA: TGTGCCAGCAGCACCCTAGCGTCCGGGGAGCTGTTTTTT; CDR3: CASSTLASGELFF
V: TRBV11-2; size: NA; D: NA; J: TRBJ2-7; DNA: TGTGCCAGCAGCTCCTCCCATGATGGCGGCTCCTACGAGCAGTACTTC; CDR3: CASSSSHDGGSYEQYF
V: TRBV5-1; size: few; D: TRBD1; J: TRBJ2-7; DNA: TGCGCCAGCAGCTTGGGAGGCCCGGGACAGAGTTACGAGCAGTACTTC; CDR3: CASSLGGPGQSYEQYF
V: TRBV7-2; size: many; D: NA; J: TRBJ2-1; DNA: TGTGCCAGCAGCTTAGTGAGGAGGCAGTTCTTC; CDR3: CASSLVRRQFF
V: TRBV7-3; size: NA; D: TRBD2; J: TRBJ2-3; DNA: TGTGCCTGCAGCTTACAGACTAGCGGGAGCTTCGATACGCAGTATTTT; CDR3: CACSLQTSGSFDTQYF
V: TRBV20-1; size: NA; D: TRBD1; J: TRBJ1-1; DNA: TGCAGTGCTAGAGCGGGACAGGAGTATACTTACAACACTGAAGCTTTCTTT; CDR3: CSARAGQEYTYNTEAFF
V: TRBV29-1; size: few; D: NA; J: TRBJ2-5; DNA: TGCAGCGTTAGGGGGTACCAAGAGACCCAGTACTTC; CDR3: CSVRGYQETQYF
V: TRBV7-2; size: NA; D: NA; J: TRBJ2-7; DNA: TGTGCCAGCAGCTCGAGCGCCTACGAGCAGTACTTC; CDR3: CASSSSAYEQYF
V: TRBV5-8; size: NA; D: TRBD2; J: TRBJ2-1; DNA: TGTGCCAGCAGCTTTACCGGGACTAGCGGCTCCTACAATGAGCAGTTCTTC; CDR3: CASSFTGTSGSYNEQFF
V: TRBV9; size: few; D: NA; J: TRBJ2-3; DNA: TGTGCCAGCAGCGTAGAAGCTTTGGGTGCAGATACGCAGTATTTT; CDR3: CASSVEALGADTQYF
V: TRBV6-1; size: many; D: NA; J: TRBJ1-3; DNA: TGTGCCAGCAGTGAACAGGGGCCCTCTGGAAACACCATATATTTT; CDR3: CASSEQGPSGNTIYF
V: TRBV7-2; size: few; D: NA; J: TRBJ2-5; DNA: TGTGCCAGCAGCTTAGAGCTGGAGGGTCACCAGTACTTC; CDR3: CASSLELEGHQYF
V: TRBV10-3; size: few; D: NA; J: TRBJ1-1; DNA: TGTGCCATCAGGAAACAGGGTGCGAACACTGAAGCTTTCTTT; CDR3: CAIRKQGANTEAFF
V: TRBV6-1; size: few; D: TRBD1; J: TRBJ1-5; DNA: TGTGCCAGCAGTGCGGACAGGCGATATAGCAATCAGCCCCAGCATTTT; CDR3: CASSADRRYSNQPQHF
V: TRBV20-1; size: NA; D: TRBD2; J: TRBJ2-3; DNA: TGCATAAACCTCATTCCGGGAGGGGCTAGCACAGATACGCAGTATTTT; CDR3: CINLIPGGASTDTQYF
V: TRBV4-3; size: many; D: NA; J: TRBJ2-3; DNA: TGCGCCAGCAGCCAAGATGACGGCCCGGTGCCAGATACGCAGTATTTT; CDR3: CASSQDDGPVPDTQYF
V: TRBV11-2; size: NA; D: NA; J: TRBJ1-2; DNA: TGTGCCAGCAGCTCGCCAATAACAGGAAACTATGGCTACACCTTC; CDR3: CASSSPITGNYGYTF
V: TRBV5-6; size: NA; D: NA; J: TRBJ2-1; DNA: TGTGCCAGCAGCGGGAGGAGTGTGTACAATGAGCAGTTCTTC; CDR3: CASSGRSVYNEQFF
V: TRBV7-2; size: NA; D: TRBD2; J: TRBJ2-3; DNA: TGTGCCAGCAGCTTAACTAGCGGATACACAGATACGCAGTATTTT; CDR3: CASSLTSGYTDTQYF
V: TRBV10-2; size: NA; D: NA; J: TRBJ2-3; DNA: TGCGCCAGCCCGGCTAGCGGCACAGATACGCAGTATTTT; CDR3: CASPASGTDTQYF
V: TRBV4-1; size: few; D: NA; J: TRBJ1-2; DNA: TGCGCCAGCAGCCCCTTGACAGTTCCGGGCGGCTACACCTTC; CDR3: CASSPLTVPGGYTF
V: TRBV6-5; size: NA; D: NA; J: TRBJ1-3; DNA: TGTGCCAGCAGTTTGGGCACCCAGGTTGGAAACACCATATATTTT; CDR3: CASSLGTQVGNTIYF
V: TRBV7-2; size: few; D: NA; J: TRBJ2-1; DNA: TGTGCCAGCAGCTTTGGTGGTCATGAGCAGTTCTTC; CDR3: CASSFGGHEQFF
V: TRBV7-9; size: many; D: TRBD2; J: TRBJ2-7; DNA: TGTGCCAGCAGCTCCACCGGGACTAACTCCTACGAGCAGTACTTC; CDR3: CASSSTGTNSYEQYF
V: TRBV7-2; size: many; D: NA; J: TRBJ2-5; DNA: TGTGCCAGCAGCTTAGGCCTCCTAGGGGAGACCCAGTACTTC; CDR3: CASSLGLLGETQYF